A selection of T cell receptor beta chains follows, all from one sample in a study of molecular identifiers for immune sequencing clone quantification. TCRdb reanalysed the PCR reads using MiXCR and keeps one entry per CDR3 protein. The top ten clones hold approximately 0.78% of a sample with about 86,000 distinct CDR3 sequences, roughly 25% of them seen once. Sequenced sample: naive CD8+ T cells from blood, with Jurkat cell RNA spiked in. The receptors shown here come from a human donor in good health. Some libraries in this study had Jurkat cell RNA spiked in. CDR3s include the opening cysteine and the closing phenylalanine or tryptophan. D genes are given only for firm matches. The size entry is marked missing in some rows and otherwise reads once, few, many or a size class.

>TRBD1|NA|TRBJ2-1|TRBV27|15
TGTGCCAGCAGTTTGGGACAGGGGGCCCACAATGAGCAGTTCTTC
CASSLGQGAHNEQFF
>TRBD2|NA|TRBJ2-7|TRBV6-2/TRBV6-3|16
TGTGCCAGCAGCGGACTAGCGGGAGCTCCTACCTACGAGCAGTACTTC
CASSGLAGAPTYEQYF
>NA|few|TRBJ2-3|TRBV20-1|15
TGCAGTGCTAGAGAGGGGGGAAATCCGACAGATACGCAGTATTTT
CSAREGGNPTDTQYF
>NA|few|TRBJ2-7|TRBV7-3|14
TGTGCCAGCAGGGGAGATCTTAGCTCCTACGAGCAGTACTTC
CASRGDLSSYEQYF
>TRBD2|many|TRBJ2-1|TRBV24-1|15
TGTGCCACCAGTGATTATCCTAGCGGGAGGAATGAGCAGTTCTTC
CATSDYPSGRNEQFF
>NA|few|TRBJ2-5|TRBV7-9|12
TGTGCCAGCAGCGGAGGGGAAGAGACCCAGTACTTC
CASSGGEETQYF
>NA|few|TRBJ1-2|TRBV2|13
TGTGCCAGCACCCTGGGGGGGCAGAGGGGCTACACCTTC
CASTLGGQRGYTF
>TRBD1|NA|TRBJ2-5|TRBV18|14
TGTGCCAGCTCAGTAACAGGGGGGCAAGAGACCCAGTACTTC
CASSVTGGQETQYF
>NA|NA|TRBJ2-7|TRBV4-1|19
TGCGCCAGCAGCCAAGATCTCCCCCCCTACCAGGGACGCTCCTACGAGCAGTACTTC
CASSQDLPPYQGRSYEQYF
>TRBD2|NA|TRBJ2-7|TRBV27|14
TGTGCCACCGGACTAGCGGGGCCTGCCTACGAGCAGTACTTC
CATGLAGPAYEQYF
>TRBD1|many|TRBJ1-6|TRBV13|15
TGTGCCAGCAGCTTAGGGACAGGGAGCTATTCACCCCTCCACTTT
CASSLGTGSYSPLHF
>NA|NA|TRBJ1-1|TRBV13|13
TGTGCCAGCAGCTCCCTCTTGGGCACTGAAACTTTCTTT
CASSSLLGTETFF
>NA|many|TRBJ2-6|TRBV23-1|17
TGCGCCAGCAGTCATCCCGCCTGCCTCTCTGGGGCCAACGTCCTGACTTTC
CASSHPACLSGANVLTF
>TRBD1|many|TRBJ1-5|TRBV7-8|17
TGTGCCAGCAGCGTAGGATCCGATTGGACAGGGTTTCAGCCCCAGCATTTT
CASSVGSDWTGFQPQHF
>NA|many|TRBJ2-5|TRBV7-8|19
TGTGCCAGCAGCCCGCCCGTGGGGGGTCCGGGACTCTGGCAAGAGACCCAGTACTTC
CASSPPVGGPGLWQETQYF
>NA|many|TRBJ2-5|TRBV2|16
TGTGCCAGCAGTGAAGGTTTCCAACCTTTACAAGAGACCCAGTACTTC
CASSEGFQPLQETQYF
>NA|many|TRBJ1-5|TRBV7-9|12
TGTGCCAGCAGCTTAGAGAATCAGCCCCAGCATTTT
CASSLENQPQHF
>TRBD1|few|TRBJ2-5|TRBV19|17
TGTGCCAGTAGTATGGGGACAGGGGGCGAGGGCCAAGAGACCCAGTACTTC
CASSMGTGGEGQETQYF
>NA|once|TRBJ1-1|TRBV11-2|15
TGTGCCAGCAGCTTACTGAGTGGCAGGGGCGGTGAAGCTTTCTTT
CASSLLSGRGGEAFF
>TRBD1|NA|TRBJ2-3|TRBV9|15
TGTGCCAGCAGCGTACAGGGGGATAGCACAGATACGCAGTATTTT
CASSVQGDSTDTQYF
>TRBD1|many|TRBJ1-5|TRBV28|14
TGTGCCAGCAGTCTGACAGGGGGCCTTCAGCCCCAGCATTTT
CASSLTGGLQPQHF
>TRBD2|many|TRBJ2-1|TRBV20-1|14
TGCAGTGCAACCGGGACTAGCGGGGGTGGGGAGCAGTTCTTC
CSATGTSGGGEQFF
>NA|NA|TRBJ2-7|TRBV5-6|13
TGTGCCAGCAGCTTGGGCTTGGGGGACGAGCAGTACTTC
CASSLGLGDEQYF
>NA|many|TRBJ1-1|TRBV9|13
TGTGCCAGCAGCGTACGGGGGAACACTGAAGCTTTCTTT
CASSVRGNTEAFF
>TRBD2|NA|TRBJ2-1|TRBV28|17
TGTGCCAGCAGTTTTCGGGGCGGGAGGGCCTCCTACAATGAGCAGTTCTTC
CASSFRGGRASYNEQFF
>NA|NA|TRBJ2-3|TRBV7-6|14
TGTGCCACCAGCTTAGGATTTCCTAGAGATACGCAGTATTTT
CATSLGFPRDTQYF
>TRBD2|many|TRBJ2-7|TRBV10-3|15
TGTGCCATCAGTGAGTCGTTGGCGGGGGGGCGCGAGCAGTACTTC
CAISESLAGGREQYF
>NA|many|TRBJ1-1|TRBV4-3|14
TGCGCCAGCAGCCAAGGAGGGTTGGGCACTGAAGCTTTCTTT
CASSQGGLGTEAFF
>NA|NA|TRBJ1-5|TRBV6-2/TRBV6-3|14
TGTGCCAGCAGCCGCCTGGACGGGGATCAGCCCCAGCATTTT
CASSRLDGDQPQHF
>NA|NA|TRBJ2-3|TRBV9|12
TGTGCCAGCACCAGGGATTCAGGTACGCAGTATTTT
CASTRDSGTQYF
>NA|many|TRBJ2-3|TRBV7-2|17
TGTGCCAGCAGCTCGTACTATGGGCTCCGTGGGACAGATACGCAGTATTTT
CASSSYYGLRGTDTQYF
>TRBD2|many|TRBJ2-5|TRBV7-9|14
TGTGCCAGCAGTTTGGGACTAGAACAAGAGACCCAGTACTTC
CASSLGLEQETQYF
>NA|few|TRBJ2-1|TRBV29-1|15
TGCAGCGTTGAAGCTTTAGACCTCAGCGGCATTGAGCAGTTCTTC
CSVEALDLSGIEQFF
>NA|many|TRBJ2-7|TRBV5-1|15
TGCGCCAGCAGCTGGGACGGGACCGGTTACTACGAGCAGTACTTC
CASSWDGTGYYEQYF
>NA|once|TRBJ2-1|TRBV2|14
TGTGCCAGCAGTGAAGCGGGCAGGGTGGATGAGCAGTTCTTC
CASSEAGRVDEQFF
>TRBD2|many|TRBJ2-3|TRBV6-5|17
TGTGCCAGCACCCGACTAGCGGGAGAGTATGGTGCAGATACGCAGTATTTT
CASTRLAGEYGADTQYF
>NA|few|TRBJ2-3|TRBV12-3/TRBV12-4|17
TGTGCCAGCAGTTTGGTTCGGCTAGCGCCGTCCACAGATACGCAGTATTTT
CASSLVRLAPSTDTQYF
>NA|many|TRBJ2-3|TRBV7-6|14
TGTGCCTGCCAAGTCGGCTTCGGCACAGATACGCAGTATTTT
CACQVGFGTDTQYF
>NA|NA|TRBJ2-7|TRBV19|14
TGTGCCAGTAGTCCCCACGGGGCTACCTACGAGCAGTACTTC
CASSPHGATYEQYF
>NA|few|TRBJ1-3|TRBV4-1|15
TGCGCCAGCAGCCAAGATAGTCATGGTGGAAACACCATATATTTT
CASSQDSHGGNTIYF
>NA|many|TRBJ2-3|TRBV20-1|15
TGCAGTGCTAGGATTCGAGAGACTAGCACAGATACGCAGTATTTT
CSARIRETSTDTQYF
>NA|few|TRBJ2-3|TRBV7-9|17
TGTGCCAGCAGCCCCCTGGGGGGGCAGGGGGTCACAGATACGCAGTATTTT
CASSPLGGQGVTDTQYF
>NA|many|TRBJ1-1|TRBV4-1|15
TGCGCCAGCAGCCTTCGCGGGGTAGCTAACACTGAAGCTTTCTTT
CASSLRGVANTEAFF
>NA|NA|TRBJ1-1|TRBV5-3|12
TGTGCCAGCAGCTTGATGAACACTGAGGTTTTCTTT
CASSLMNTEVFF
>NA|NA|TRBJ1-2|TRBV6-2/TRBV6-3|16
TGTGCCAGCGCCCCGTCCGGGCAGTGGAGGGACTATGGCTACACCTTC
CASAPSGQWRDYGYTF
>NA|NA|TRBJ1-1|TRBV19|13
TGTGCCAGTAGTCTCGGATTCCTCACTGAAGCTCTCTTT
CASSLGFLTEALF
>TRBD2|many|TRBJ2-7|TRBV20-1|13
TGCAGTGCTAGGTGGGCGGGAGATTACGAGCAGTACTTC
CSARWAGDYEQYF
>NA|few|TRBJ1-4|TRBV11-2|15
TGTGCCAGCAGCTTAGTTGGCAGGATGGACGAAAAACTGTTTTTT
CASSLVGRMDEKLFF